These 6 T cell receptor beta chains originate from one sample sequenced in a study of identifying expanded T cells in peripheral blood. The table came from immunoSEQ multiplex PCR; TCRdb's copy has only in-frame clones and leaves some out. This sample carries 58,000 or so clones, about four fifths of them seen once, and the ten largest clones take 19%. Source material: blood. These receptors all come from a person aged 18 to 75 in good health.

The gene calls are TRBV19 and TRBJ1-2; D perhaps matches TRBD1 (6 bases). The CDR3 totals 14 residues. Trimming took 6 bases from V and 0 from J, leaving 11 bases between them. Looked up from germline, CDR1 is LNHDA and CDR2 is SQIVND (reference sequence). CDR3 amino acids: CASRDRRPNYGYTF. Written as DNA, the CDR3 is TGTGCCAGTAGAGACAGGAGACCTAACTATGGCTACACCTTC.

This clone is medium-sized by share. The chain joins TRBV7-2 to TRBJ2-2, with D possibly TRBD2 on 6 matching bases. V lost 5 bases and J lost 7, with 17 bases in between. The CDR3 sequence is 15 residues long. Germline V CDR1 and CDR2: SGHTA, FQGNSA. The CDR3 coding sequence is TGTGCCAGCAGCCCTGGAGGAGGGCCCAACGGGGAGCTGTTTTTT. Translation gives CASSPGGGPNGELFF. Full variable domain (missing parts from reference TRBV7-2 and TRBJ2-2): GAGVSQSPSNKVTEKGKDVELRCDPISGHTALYWYRQSLGQGLEFLIYFQGNSAPDKSGLPSDRFSAERTGGSVSTLTIQRTQQEDSAVYLCASSPGGGPNGELFFGEGSRLTVL.

The genes are TRBV7-9 and TRBJ2-5; the match to TRBD1 covers 10 bases. V trimming: 5 bases; J trimming: 4 bases; junction bases outside the gene matches: 13. Germline CDR1 SEHNR, CDR2 FQNEAQ (reference sequence). This CDR3 contains 17 residues. The chain's CDR3 is CASSVNPGQGFGETQYF. Here the CDR3 DNA reads TGTGCCAGCAGCGTGAATCCGGGACAGGGGTTCGGAGAGACCCAGTACTTC.

The chain recombines TRBV7-9 with TRBJ2-2, with 10 bases identical to TRBD1. The CDR3 totals 16 residues. Germline V gene sequence: CDR1 SEHNR, CDR2 FQNEAQ (reference sequence). The junction had 8 bases not matched to a gene; V was cut back by 5 bases and J by 5 bases. CDR3 DNA: TGTGCCAGCAGCCCCAGGACAGGGGGAAAGACCGGGGAGCTGTTTTTT. It yields the protein CASSPRTGGKTGELFF.

The chain is built from TRBV2 and TRBJ2-1; maybe TRBD1 (6 bases). Trimming took 2 bases from V and 6 from J, leaving 11 bases between them. The CDR3 is 14 residues long. Germline CDR1 is SNHLY and CDR2 is FYNNEI. The CDR3: CASSEYGQTNEQFF. The CDR3 DNA is TGTGCCAGCAGTGAATACGGACAGACCAATGAGCAGTTCTTC. Drawing the rest from reference TRBV2 and TRBJ2-1, the complete variable domain is EPEVTQTPSHQVTQMGQEVILRCVPISNHLYFYWYRQILGQKVEFLVSFYNNEISEKSEIFDDQFSVERPDGSNFTLKIRSTKLEDSAMYFCASSEYGQTNEQFFGPGTRLTVL.

This clone was counted once. The chain carries TRBV19 and TRBJ2-5, with D hard to call. The V end lost 3 bases, the J end lost 5 bases, and 7 bases lay between the germline ends. Germline V lookup: CDR1 LNHDA, CDR2 SQIVND (reference sequence). This CDR3 is built from 12 residues. CDR3 loop: CASSMARETQYF. In DNA form, the CDR3 reads TGTGCCAGTAGTATGGCTCGGGAGACCCAGTACTTC. The entire variable domain, with the rest obtained from reference TRBV19 and TRBJ2-5, is as follows: DGGITQSPKYLFRKEGQNVTLSCEQNLNHDAMYWYRQDPGQGLRLIYYSQIVNDFQKGDIAEGYSVSREKKESFPLTVTSAQKNPTAFYLCASSMARETQYFGPGTRLLVL.